The 3 T cell receptor beta chains presented below share a single source sample, sequenced in a study of T cells in Graves' hyperthyroidism and ophthalmopathy. Amplification yielded TCR beta CDR3 regions, with RNA transcripts as the source. RT-PCR in the first round (using the HTBI primer set) targeted the TCR CDR3. TCRdb processed the multiplex PCR reads anew with MiXCR; each CDR3 protein has one entry. The sample includes about 380,000 distinct CDR3 sequences, about 14% of them seen just once. Sequenced sample: blood. The source is a man in his thirties or forties with Graves' hyperthyroidism that later progressed to Graves' ophthalmopathy.

This clonotype was detected many times. This chain joins TRBV2 and TRBJ2-5; D possibly corresponds to TRBD1 (6 bases). Per the germline V gene, CDR1 is SNHLY and CDR2 is FYNNEI. The length of the CDR3 is 14 residues. Trimming pared 7 bases from V and 2 bases from J, leaving 14 bases between. CDR3 protein: CASIPRGQQETQYF. CDR3 nucleotides: TGTGCCAGCATCCCGAGAGGACAGCAAGAGACCCAGTACTTC.

This clonotype has only a few counts. The chain uses TRBV5-1 and TRBJ1-6; 9 nucleotides agree with TRBD1. CDR1 SGHRS and CDR2 YFSETQ come from the germline V gene. The CDR3 extends over 14 amino acids. J was trimmed by 5 bases and V by 7 bases; bases with no gene match: 4. The CDR3 DNA sequence: TGCGCCAGCCTCCGGGACAGGGATAATTCACCCCTCCACTTT. Translating gives CASLRDRDNSPLHF.

This clonotype has a handful of counts. V is TRBV15 and J is TRBJ1-5; 9 positions agree with TRBD1. V dropped 5 bases and J dropped 0; count of bases not matched to a gene: 8. This CDR3 has 17 amino acids. Germline V gives CDR1 LNHNV, CDR2 YYDKDF (reference sequence). The CDR3 region is CATSGRGQGNSNQPQHF. For the CDR3, the DNA is TGTGCCACCAGCGGACGGGGACAGGGCAATAGCAATCAGCCCCAGCATTTT.